A selection of T cell receptor beta chains follows, all from one sample in a study of cytomegalovirus exposure and HLA in healthy donors. Clones were sequenced by immunoSEQ multiplex PCR, and TCRdb holds only the in-frame ones, with some missing. Counted here are some 170,000 clones, 8.5% to 10% occurring once; the ten biggest clones make up 1% to 1.5%. The sequencing input was PBMCs. The receptors were sampled from a woman in her twenties or thirties in good health and CMV-seropositive. Each CDR3 is given with its conserved first and last residue. A D gene is named only where the DNA matches it firmly. A row's size may be missing; if present it is once, few, many or a size class.

>-|TRBD1|TRBJ1-5|TRBV2
CASRRQGGNQPQHF
TGTGCCAGCAGAAGACAGGGCGGCAATCAGCCCCAGCATTTT
>few|-|TRBJ2-3|TRBV7-9
CASSLEQVVSTDTQYF
TGTGCCAGCAGCTTAGAACAGGTAGTGAGCACAGATACGCAGTATTTT
>few|TRBD1|TRBJ2-3|TRBV5-1
CASSFIGTGGTDTQYF
TGCGCCAGCAGCTTTATCGGGACAGGGGGCACAGATACGCAGTATTTT
>few|-|TRBJ2-7|TRBV7-9
CASSLDTPMFYEQYF
TGTGCCAGCAGCTTAGATACCCCTATGTTCTACGAGCAGTACTTC
>-|TRBD2|TRBJ2-1|TRBV6-5
CASSYLAGVYEQFF
TGTGCCAGCAGTTACCTAGCGGGAGTCTATGAGCAGTTCTTC
>-|-|TRBJ1-3|TRBV7-2
CASSWGDSGNTIYF
TGTGCCAGCAGCTGGGGGGACTCTGGAAACACCATATATTTT
>-|-|TRBJ2-2|TRBV7-2
CASSLAGMTGELFF
TGTGCCAGCAGCTTGGCGGGAATGACCGGGGAGCTGTTTTTT
>-|TRBD2|TRBJ2-1|TRBV6-6
CASSFGTSGNEQFF
TGTGCCAGCAGTTTTGGGACTAGCGGCAATGAGCAGTTCTTC
>few|-|TRBJ2-5|TRBV7-2
CASSARALKETQYF
TGTGCCAGCAGCGCGAGGGCCCTTAAGGAGACCCAGTACTTC
>-|-|TRBJ2-1|TRBV13
CASRSREWGYNEQFF
TGTGCCAGCAGATCTCGGGAGTGGGGCTACAATGAGCAGTTCTTC
>few|-|TRBJ2-2|TRBV5-6
CASRLWAAATGELFF
TGTGCCAGCAGACTGTGGGCAGCGGCAACCGGGGAGCTGTTTTTT
>-|-|TRBJ2-7|TRBV7-9
CASSPAQSYEQYF
TGTGCCAGCAGCCCTGCACAGTCCTACGAGCAGTACTTC
>few|-|TRBJ1-2|TRBV2
CASRPLTGIGGYGYTF
TGTGCCAGCAGACCACTTACAGGGATAGGAGGCTATGGCTACACCTTC
>few|-|TRBJ1-1|TRBV7-9
CASSPVGRGTEAFF
TGTGCCAGCAGCCCGGTAGGACGGGGCACTGAAGCTTTCTTT
>few|-|TRBJ1-3|TRBV7-9
CASSLSRGPEAGNTIYF
TGTGCCAGCAGCTTAAGTCGGGGTCCAGAGGCTGGAAACACCATATATTTT
>few|-|TRBJ2-7|TRBV27
CASSQGPEQYF
TGTGCCAGCAGCCAGGGCCCCGAGCAGTACTTC
>few|-|TRBJ1-3|TRBV7-8
CASSYRLLDSGNTIYF
TGTGCCAGCAGCTATCGACTGCTCGACTCTGGAAACACCATATATTTT
>few|-|TRBJ2-5|TRBV2
CASKEGAAETQYF
TGTGCCAGCAAGGAGGGAGCGGCAGAGACCCAGTACTTC
>-|-|TRBJ2-1|TRBV5-1
CASSLGAGQLYNEQFF
TGCGCCAGCAGCTTGGGCGCGGGACAGCTCTACAATGAGCAGTTCTTC
>-|-|TRBJ1-2|TRBV19
CASTKDGTPKGDIYGYTF
TGTGCCAGTACTAAAGACGGGACGCCAAAGGGGGATATCTATGGCTACACCTTC
>-|-|TRBJ2-5|TRBV4-1
CASSPRDSILKEAQYF
TGCGCCAGCAGCCCCCGGGACTCGATTTTAAAAGAGGCCCAGTACTTC
>-|TRBD2|TRBJ2-7|TRBV4-2
CASSQGTGLAFGEQYF
TGTGCCAGCAGCCAGGGAACGGGACTAGCGTTTGGCGAGCAGTACTTC
>-|TRBD1|TRBJ2-1|TRBV29-1
CSLSGDRGLSSYNEQFF
TGCAGCCTGAGCGGGGACAGGGGGCTTAGCTCCTACAATGAGCAGTTCTTC
>few|-|TRBJ1-2|TRBV5-6
CASSSRTVGYGYTF
TGTGCCAGCAGCTCAAGGACAGTCGGGTATGGCTACACCTTC
>few|-|TRBJ1-1|TRBV10-3
CAISVGQFGTEAFF
TGTGCCATCAGTGTAGGACAGTTTGGGACTGAAGCTTTCTTT
>few|-|TRBJ2-7|TRBV30
CAWSQQVADEQYF
TGTGCCTGGAGTCAACAGGTTGCGGACGAGCAGTACTTC